The text below deals with one T cell receptor beta chain. The data stem from a study of shared clonotypes between healthy human individuals. The V gene's germline CDR1 is SGHDT and CDR2 YYEEEE. V gave up 0 bases and J gave up 4 bases, with 3 bases separating them. This CDR3 comprises 12 residues. Assay runs were performed at deep level. The data were produced by immunoSEQ multiplex PCR, yet TCRdb's version contains in-frame clones alone and is incomplete. The sample comprises approximately 330,000 clones, less than 85% of which are singletons, and more than 9% rests with the top ten. Participating donors were healthy, HIV-negative adults free of recent acute infections or vaccinations.

The specimen was memory CD4+ T cells sorted from blood. Subset noted: CD45RA-negative fraction. The V gene is TRBV5-6, the J gene TRBJ2-3; D is ambiguous. The source is a man under 40 in good health. CDR3 in amino acids: CASSLAADTQYF. Written as DNA, the CDR3 is TGTGCCAGCAGCTTGGCGGCAGATACGCAGTATTTT.